One sample yielded the 13 T cell receptor beta chains listed below, sequenced in a study of blood T cell repertoires in COVID-19. Sequenced by immunoSEQ multiplex PCR; TCRdb stores in-frame clones only, minus some. The sample carries about 110,000 clones, around 83% recorded once. Sequencing was carried out using peripheral blood. These receptors all come from a woman between 55 and 75 years old with COVID-19, enrolled during active disease.

Written as DNA, the CDR3 is TGCGCCAGCAGACCCGGGACAGGATGGGATGAGCAGTTCTTC. Its protein product is CASRPGTGWDEQFF. J is TRBJ2-1 and V is TRBV10-2; 8 bases fit TRBD1. Trimming took 6 bases from V and 8 from J; bases not matched to a gene: 9. This CDR3 spans 14 amino acids. The germline V gene has CDR1 WSHSY and CDR2 SAAADI.

The chain uses TRBV12-3 or TRBV12-4 and TRBJ1-2; D unclear. CDR3 length: 13 residues. Trimming removed 3 bases from V and 6 bases from J, with 11 bases in between. CDR3 coding DNA: TGTGCCAGCAGTTTGGGAGTTGGCCATGGCTACACCTTC. Amino acids: CASSLGVGHGYTF.

The gene calls are TRBV27 and TRBJ2-7; tentative D call: TRBD1 (5 bases). Germline-derived CDR1 and CDR2 are MNHEY and SMNVEV (reference sequence). The ends were cut back, 3 bases at V and 5 bases at J, with 17 bases in the middle. CDR3 length: 15 residues. As DNA, the CDR3 is TGTGCCAGCAGTTTCTCGGGTCAGGGATTCAACGAGCAGTACTTC. Amino acid sequence: CASSFSGQGFNEQYF.

The rearrangement uses TRBV6-2 or TRBV6-3 and TRBJ2-7; the match to TRBD2 covers 8 bases. The CDR3 runs 15 residues. V lost 0 bases, J lost 4 bases, and 5 bases stayed unmatched. The V gene's germline CDR1 is MNHEY and CDR2 SVGEGT. CDR3 bases: TGTGCCAGCAGTTACTCAACGGGGGGGCTTTACGAGCAGTACTTC. Protein: CASSYSTGGLYEQYF.

The chain is built from TRBV14 and TRBJ2-5; TRBD2 matches 11 bases. V trimming: 0 bases; J trimming: 1 base; junction bases outside the gene matches: 7. The V gene's germline CDR1 is SGHDN and CDR2 FVKESK. The CDR3 has 18 residues. In DNA form, the CDR3 reads TGTGCCAGCAGCCAAGAGTGGGGTCTAGCGGGGGGCCAAGAGACCCAGTACTTC. Its protein is CASSQEWGLAGGQETQYF.

The rearrangement links TRBV6-4 to TRBJ1-2, with 8 bases fitting TRBD1. The CDR3 extends over 14 amino acids. Trimming removed 7 bases from V and 8 bases from J; junction bases left unmatched: 12. The germline gives CDR1 MRHNA, CDR2 SNTAGT. In DNA form, the CDR3 reads TGTGCCAGCACTCTAATCAGGACAGGGAAGGGCTACACCTTC. Amino acids: CASTLIRTGKGYTF.

The V gene is TRBV15, the J gene TRBJ2-5; no reliable D call. The CDR3 is 14 residues long. Germline V lookup: CDR1 LNHNV, CDR2 YYDKDF (reference sequence). V dropped 4 bases and J dropped 3 bases, with 12 bases sitting between them. The CDR3 loop is CATSKEPSEETQYF. CDR3 nucleotides: TGTGCCACCAGCAAAGAACCCTCGGAAGAGACCCAGTACTTC.

The rearrangement uses TRBV12-3 or TRBV12-4 and TRBJ1-1, with 7 positions matching TRBD1. The CDR3 runs to 12 residues. J was trimmed by 5 bases and V by 11 bases; bases with no gene match: 8. The CDR3 DNA follows: TGTGCCGGTCAGGGGGGCGGGACTGAAGCTTTCTTT. This encodes CAGQGGGTEAFF.

In DNA form, the CDR3 reads TGTGCCAGCAGCCACTTGGGACAGGGGGCGCTTGGGGTCTATGGCTACACCTTC. It specifies CASSHLGQGALGVYGYTF. This chain links TRBV3-1 (or the pseudogene TRBV3-2) with TRBJ1-2, with 12 bases matching TRBD1. The CDR3 covers 18 residues. The trim removed 3 bases at V and 4 bases at J, leaving 12 bases unmatched. Per germline, CDR1 LGHDT and CDR2 YNNKEL (reference sequence).

J is TRBJ1-6 and V is TRBV7-3; the D gene is possibly TRBD1 (5 bases). This CDR3 has 14 residues. In germline, CDR1 is SGHTA, CDR2 FQGTGA. V was cut by 5 bases and J by 10 bases, with 15 bases left in between. The CDR3 nucleotides are TGTGCCAGCAGCCCCCAGGGTTCTCAATCACCCCTCCACTTT. It specifies CASSPQGSQSPLHF.

The rearrangement joins TRBV6-6 to TRBJ1-1, with D perhaps TRBD1 (5 bases). CDR1 and CDR2 (germline): MNHNY, SVGAGI (reference sequence). This CDR3 comprises 16 residues. V shed 2 bases and J shed 1 base, with 14 bases lying between them. CDR3 DNA sequence: TGTGCCAGCAGTTACCCGCAATTTACAGGGAACACTGAAGCTTTCTTT. Protein sequence: CASSYPQFTGNTEAFF.

The rearrangement joins TRBV19 to TRBJ1-1, with a weak D call TRBD1 (6 bases). V dropped 1 base and J dropped 5 bases, with 20 bases sitting between them. The CDR3 sequence is 17 residues long. CDR1 is LNHDA, CDR2 SQIVND, per germline (reference sequence). Here the CDR3 reads CASSIGVGASQGTEAFF. The CDR3 DNA reads as TGTGCCAGTAGTATAGGGGTCGGGGCCTCACAGGGAACTGAAGCTTTCTTT.

The chain employs TRBV6-6 and TRBJ2-3; 7 nucleotides match TRBD2. CDR1 and CDR2 (germline): MNHNY, SVGAGI (reference sequence). This CDR3 spans 16 amino acids. With 5 bases clipped from V and 0 bases from J, the junction kept 8 bases outside the gene matches. CDR3 protein: CASSPGLGPSTDTQYF. CDR3 DNA sequence: TGTGCCAGCAGTCCCGGACTAGGCCCTAGCACAGATACGCAGTATTTT.